The rows below give T cell receptor beta chains drawn from one sample of a study of early T cells in non-severe SARS-CoV-2 infection. TCRdb processed the 5' RACE reads anew with MiXCR; each CDR3 protein has one entry. This repertoire shows 99,000 or so distinct CDR3 sequences, approximately 17% found once; its top ten account for around 1.3%. Specimen: whole blood. Source of these receptors: an adult who was a healthcare worker with PCR-confirmed SARS-CoV-2 infection or an uninfected control (not recorded which). Both conserved end residues are part of each CDR3. Fields, in order: J gene, D gene, clone size, V gene, CDR3 DNA, CDR3 protein. D genes are given only for firm matches. Clone size is stated in some rows and not others, as once, few, many or a class when expanded.

>TRBJ1-6|NA|NA|TRBV30
TGTGCCTGGAGCGCCGGGGGGCTCGGGGGTAATTCACCCCTCCACTTT
CAWSAGGLGGNSPLHF
>TRBJ2-3|NA|many|TRBV19
TGTGCCAGTAGTAGCGGGAAAACAGATACGCAGTATTTT
CASSSGKTDTQYF
>TRBJ2-7|TRBD2|many|TRBV11-2
TGTGCCAGCAGCCCCACGTGGGCTAGCGGGTACGAGCAGTACTTC
CASSPTWASGYEQYF
>TRBJ2-3|TRBD1|few|TRBV19
TGTGCCAGTAGTGCCCCCGGGACAGGGAGCACAGATACGCAGTATTTT
CASSAPGTGSTDTQYF
>TRBJ2-2|TRBD2|few|TRBV12-3/TRBV12-4
TGTGCCAGCCTAGCGGGGGGTGTCATAGGGGAGCTGTTTTTT
CASLAGGVIGELFF
>TRBJ2-7|TRBD1|once|TRBV29-1
TGCAGCGTTTGGGGACAGTCCTACGAGCAGTACTTC
CSVWGQSYEQYF
>TRBJ2-1|NA|NA|TRBV29-1
TGCAGCGTTCTACAGGGATTGGAGCAGTTCTTC
CSVLQGLEQFF
>TRBJ2-7|NA|NA|TRBV29-1
TGCAGCGTTGAATTGGCGACACCTTACGAGCAGTACTTC
CSVELATPYEQYF
>TRBJ2-2|NA|NA|TRBV7-2
TGTGCCAGCAGCTCAGTCGGGGGGCATTACACCGGGGAGCTGTTTTTT
CASSSVGGHYTGELFF
>TRBJ1-4|NA|many|TRBV5-1
TGCGCCAGCAGCTTGGGCACCGGGACCGCATATGAAAAACTGTTTTTT
CASSLGTGTAYEKLFF
>TRBJ2-5|NA|NA|TRBV6-2/TRBV6-3
TGTGCCAGCATTCGGGGGCCGTACCAAGAGACCCAGTACTTC
CASIRGPYQETQYF
>TRBJ1-5|NA|NA|TRBV6-2/TRBV6-3
TGTGCCAGCGGAGGCAGACAAATCAATCAGCCCCAGCATTTT
CASGGRQINQPQHF
>TRBJ2-7|TRBD2|NA|TRBV20-1
TGCAGTGCTGGGGCCGAGTCGGCTAGCGGGAGTTTGTACGAGCAGTACTTC
CSAGAESASGSLYEQYF
>TRBJ2-1|NA|NA|TRBV5-1
TGCGCCAGCAGCCCCCCGAGGGGGTATAATGAGCAGTTCTTC
CASSPPRGYNEQFF
>TRBJ2-7|NA|NA|TRBV28
TGTGCCAGCAGTTTCAGAGGGCCCCACGAGCAGTACTTC
CASSFRGPHEQYF
>TRBJ1-2|TRBD1|many|TRBV9
TGTGCCAGCAGCGCAACTGTCGGACAGGGAATGTATGGCTACACCTTC
CASSATVGQGMYGYTF
>TRBJ1-1|TRBD1|few|TRBV12-3/TRBV12-4
TGTGCCAGCAAGACAGGGTCTATTAACACTGAAGCTTTCTTT
CASKTGSINTEAFF
>TRBJ2-7|TRBD1|NA|TRBV28
TGTGCCAGCAGTTCCGCTCGGACAGGGGGCCACGAGCAGTACTTC
CASSSARTGGHEQYF
>TRBJ2-3|NA|few|TRBV20-1
TGCAGTGCTAGAGATATGGGGGGCAGTGAAGATACGCAGTATTTT
CSARDMGGSEDTQYF
>TRBJ2-1|NA|NA|TRBV5-5
TGTGCCAGCAGCCCAACCGCCGCTAGCGCCAGTGAGCAGTTCTTC
CASSPTAASASEQFF
>TRBJ2-1|TRBD1|NA|TRBV29-1
TGCAGCGTAGGGACAGCCTACAATGAGCAGTTCTTC
CSVGTAYNEQFF
>TRBJ1-1|NA|NA|TRBV28
TGTGCCAGCAGTTACTCCTCCCGGGTTGAAGCTTTCTTT
CASSYSSRVEAFF
>TRBJ2-3|TRBD1|NA|TRBV28
TGTGCCAGCATTTCCAGGGGGCTGGGGACAGATACGCAGTATTTT
CASISRGLGTDTQYF
>TRBJ1-1|NA|NA|TRBV9
TGTGCCAGCAGCCCCCGGACCCGGGGGAACACTGAAGCTTTCTTT
CASSPRTRGNTEAFF
>TRBJ2-7|NA|many|TRBV4-3
TGCGCCAGCAGCCCCCCGGGCAGGGCCTACGAGCAGTACTTC
CASSPPGRAYEQYF
>TRBJ2-5|NA|few|TRBV28
TGTGCCAGCAGTGACGGGCTTACCCAAGAGACCCAGTACTTC
CASSDGLTQETQYF
>TRBJ2-7|TRBD1|NA|TRBV10-3
TGTGCCATCAGTGAGTCACAGGGGATCAACGAGCAGTACTTC
CAISESQGINEQYF
>TRBJ1-2|NA|NA|TRBV7-9
TGTGCCAGCAGCTTACAGGAGGGCTCGGTAGACTACACCTTC
CASSLQEGSVDYTF
>TRBJ2-5|TRBD2|NA|TRBV29-1
TGCAGCGTCTCCCCTAGCGGGATAATGGAGACCCAGTACTTC
CSVSPSGIMETQYF
>TRBJ1-1|NA|few|TRBV11-2
TGTGCCAGCAGCTTAAGACAGAGAAAAGCTTTCTTT
CASSLRQRKAFF